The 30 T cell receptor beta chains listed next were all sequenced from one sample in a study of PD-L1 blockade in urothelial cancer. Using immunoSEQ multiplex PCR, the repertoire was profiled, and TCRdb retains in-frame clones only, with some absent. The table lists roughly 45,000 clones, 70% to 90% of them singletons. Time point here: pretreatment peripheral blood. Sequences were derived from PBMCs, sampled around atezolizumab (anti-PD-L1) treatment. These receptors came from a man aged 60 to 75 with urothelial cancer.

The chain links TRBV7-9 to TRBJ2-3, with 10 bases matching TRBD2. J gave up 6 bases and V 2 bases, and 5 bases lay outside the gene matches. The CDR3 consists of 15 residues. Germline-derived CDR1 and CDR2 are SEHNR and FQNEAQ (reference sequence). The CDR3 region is CASSLIQTSGDTQYF. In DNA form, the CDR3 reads TGTGCCAGCAGCTTAATCCAGACTAGCGGGGATACGCAGTATTTT.

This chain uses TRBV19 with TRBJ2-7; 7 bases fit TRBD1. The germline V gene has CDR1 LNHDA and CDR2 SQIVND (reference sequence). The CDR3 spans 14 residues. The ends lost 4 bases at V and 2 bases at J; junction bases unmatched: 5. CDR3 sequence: CASSTGTVPYEQYF. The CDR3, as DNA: TGTGCCAGTAGTACCGGGACAGTCCCCTACGAGCAGTACTTC.

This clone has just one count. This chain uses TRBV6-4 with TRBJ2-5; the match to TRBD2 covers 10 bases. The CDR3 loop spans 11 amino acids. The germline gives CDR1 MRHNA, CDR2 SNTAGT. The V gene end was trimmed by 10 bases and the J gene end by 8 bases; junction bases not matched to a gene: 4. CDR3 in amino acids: CATSSGGTQYF. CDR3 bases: TGTGCCACTTCTAGCGGGGGAACCCAGTACTTC.

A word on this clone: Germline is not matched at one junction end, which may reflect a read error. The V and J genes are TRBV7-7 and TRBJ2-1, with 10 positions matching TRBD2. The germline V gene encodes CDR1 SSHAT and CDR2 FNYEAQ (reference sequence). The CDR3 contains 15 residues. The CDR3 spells CASSPGLAAYNEQFF. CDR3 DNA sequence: TGTGCTAGCAGCCCAGGACTAGCGGCCTACAATGAGCAGTTCTTC.

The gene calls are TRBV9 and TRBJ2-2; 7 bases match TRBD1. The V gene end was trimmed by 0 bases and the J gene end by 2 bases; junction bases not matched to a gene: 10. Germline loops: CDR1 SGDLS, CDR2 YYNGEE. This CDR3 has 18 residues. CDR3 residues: CASSVGGQRQGNTGELFF. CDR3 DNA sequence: TGTGCCAGCAGCGTAGGAGGGCAGAGACAGGGAAACACCGGGGAGCTGTTTTTT.

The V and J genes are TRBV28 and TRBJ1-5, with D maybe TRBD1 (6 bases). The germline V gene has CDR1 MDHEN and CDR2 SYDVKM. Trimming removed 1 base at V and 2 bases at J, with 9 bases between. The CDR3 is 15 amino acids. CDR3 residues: CASSLFPGGNQPQHF. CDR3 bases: TGTGCCAGCAGTTTATTCCCAGGGGGCAATCAGCCCCAGCATTTT. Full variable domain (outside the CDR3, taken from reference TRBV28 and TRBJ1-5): DVKVTQSSRYLVKRTGEKVFLECVQDMDHENMFWYRQDPGLGLRLIYFSYDVKMKEKGDIPEGYSVSREKKERFSLILESASTNQTSMYLCASSLFPGGNQPQHFGDGTRLSIL.

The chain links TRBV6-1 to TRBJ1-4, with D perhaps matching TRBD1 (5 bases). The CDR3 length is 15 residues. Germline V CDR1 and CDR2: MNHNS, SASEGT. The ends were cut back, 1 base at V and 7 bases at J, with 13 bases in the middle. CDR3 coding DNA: TGTGCCAGCAGTGAAGAGTCGCAGGGAGGTGAAAAACTGTTTTTT. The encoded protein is CASSEESQGGEKLFF.

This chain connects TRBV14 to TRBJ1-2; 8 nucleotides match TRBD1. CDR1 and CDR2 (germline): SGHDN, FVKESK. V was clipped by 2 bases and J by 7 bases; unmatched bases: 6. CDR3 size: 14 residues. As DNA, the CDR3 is TGTGCCAGCAGCCAACTGACAGGGGAGGGTGGCTACACCTTC. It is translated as CASSQLTGEGGYTF.

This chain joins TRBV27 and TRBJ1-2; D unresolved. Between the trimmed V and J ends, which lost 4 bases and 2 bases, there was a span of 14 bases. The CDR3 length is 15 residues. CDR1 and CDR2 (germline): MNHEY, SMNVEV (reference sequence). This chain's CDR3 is CASSSIGGRNYGYTF. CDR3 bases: TGTGCCAGCAGTTCAATAGGAGGCCGGAACTATGGCTACACCTTC.

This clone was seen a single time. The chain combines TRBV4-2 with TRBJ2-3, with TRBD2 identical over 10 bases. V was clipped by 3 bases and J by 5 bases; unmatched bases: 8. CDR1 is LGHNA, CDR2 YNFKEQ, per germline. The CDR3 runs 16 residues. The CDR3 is CASSQRAGGHGDTQYF. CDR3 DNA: TGTGCCAGCAGCCAGAGAGCGGGAGGGCATGGAGATACGCAGTATTTT.

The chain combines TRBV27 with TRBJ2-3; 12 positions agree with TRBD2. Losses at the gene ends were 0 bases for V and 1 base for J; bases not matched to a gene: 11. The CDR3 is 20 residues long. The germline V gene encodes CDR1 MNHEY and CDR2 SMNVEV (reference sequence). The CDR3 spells CASSLSGPSGRAGGTDTQYF. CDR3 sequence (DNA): TGTGCCAGCAGTTTATCGGGGCCTAGCGGGAGGGCCGGAGGCACAGATACGCAGTATTTT.

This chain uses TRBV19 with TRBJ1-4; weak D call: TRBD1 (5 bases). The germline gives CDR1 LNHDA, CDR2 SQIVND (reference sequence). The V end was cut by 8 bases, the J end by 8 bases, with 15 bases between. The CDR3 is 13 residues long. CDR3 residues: CASQRGRDEKLFF. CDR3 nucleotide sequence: TGTGCCAGTCAACGGGGGAGAGACGAAAAACTGTTTTTT.

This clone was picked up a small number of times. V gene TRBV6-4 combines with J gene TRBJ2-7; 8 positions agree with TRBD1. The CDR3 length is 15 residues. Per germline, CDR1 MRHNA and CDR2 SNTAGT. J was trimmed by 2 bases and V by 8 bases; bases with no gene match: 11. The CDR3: CASLSAGQETYEQYF. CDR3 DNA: TGTGCCAGCCTATCTGCGGGACAGGAGACCTACGAGCAGTACTTC.

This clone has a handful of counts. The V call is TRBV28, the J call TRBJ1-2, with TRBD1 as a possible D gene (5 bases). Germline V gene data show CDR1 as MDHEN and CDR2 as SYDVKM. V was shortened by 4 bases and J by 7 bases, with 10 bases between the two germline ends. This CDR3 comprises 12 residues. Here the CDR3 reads CASSSLGRGYTF. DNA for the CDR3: TGTGCCAGCAGTTCCCTGGGGCGTGGCTACACCTTC.

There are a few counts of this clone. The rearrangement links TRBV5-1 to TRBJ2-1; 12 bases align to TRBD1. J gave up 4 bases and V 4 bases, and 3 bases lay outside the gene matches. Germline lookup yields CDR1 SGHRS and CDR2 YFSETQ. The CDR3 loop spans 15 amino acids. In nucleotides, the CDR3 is TGCGCCAGCAGCCTGGGACAGGGGGCATACAATGAGCAGTTCTTC. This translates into CASSLGQGAYNEQFF.

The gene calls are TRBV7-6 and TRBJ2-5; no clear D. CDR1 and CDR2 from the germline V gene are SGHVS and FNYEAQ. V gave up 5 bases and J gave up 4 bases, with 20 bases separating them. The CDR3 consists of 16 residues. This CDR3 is CASSLGLRGLGETQYF. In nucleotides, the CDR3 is TGTGCCAGCAGCCTCGGCCTCCGTGGGCTCGGAGAGACCCAGTACTTC.

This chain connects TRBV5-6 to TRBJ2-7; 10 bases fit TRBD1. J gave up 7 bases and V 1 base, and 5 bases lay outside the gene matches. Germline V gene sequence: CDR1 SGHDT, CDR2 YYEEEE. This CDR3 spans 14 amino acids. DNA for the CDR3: TGTGCCAGCAGCTTGCGACAGGGGGCTCGGGAGCAGTACTTC. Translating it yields CASSLRQGAREQYF.

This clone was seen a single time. The CDR3 DNA is TGTGCCAGCAGTGAATCTGGGGGCATCCGACTAGCGGGGGGGCCCTCTGAGCAGTTCTTC. This sequence encodes CASSESGGIRLAGGPSEQFF. The chain combines TRBV6-1 with TRBJ2-1, with 14 positions matching TRBD2. CDR1 MNHNS and CDR2 SASEGT come from the germline V gene. This CDR3 comprises 20 residues. V lost 2 bases to trimming and J lost 9 bases; unmatched junction nucleotides: 18.

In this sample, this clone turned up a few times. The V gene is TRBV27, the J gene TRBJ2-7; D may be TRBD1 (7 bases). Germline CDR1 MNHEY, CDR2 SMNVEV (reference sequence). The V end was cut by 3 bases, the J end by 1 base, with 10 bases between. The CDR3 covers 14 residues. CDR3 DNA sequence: TGTGCCAGCAGTTTTTCAGGGGGGTCCTACGAGCAGTACTTC. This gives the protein CASSFSGGSYEQYF.

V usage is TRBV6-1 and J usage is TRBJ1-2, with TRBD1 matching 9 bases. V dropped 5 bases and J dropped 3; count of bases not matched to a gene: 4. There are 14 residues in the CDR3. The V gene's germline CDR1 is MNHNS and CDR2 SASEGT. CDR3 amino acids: CASSSRQGDYGYTF. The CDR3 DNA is TGTGCCAGCAGTTCCCGACAGGGGGACTATGGCTACACCTTC.

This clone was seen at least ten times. CDR3: CASRQGAGDTQYF. CDR3 bases: TGCGCCAGCAGGCAGGGGGCAGGAGATACGCAGTATTTT. The chain recombines TRBV10-2 with TRBJ2-3, with TRBD1 identical over 8 bases. CDR3 length: 13 residues. J was trimmed by 5 bases and V by 6 bases; bases with no gene match: 4. Germline lookup yields CDR1 WSHSY and CDR2 SAAADI.

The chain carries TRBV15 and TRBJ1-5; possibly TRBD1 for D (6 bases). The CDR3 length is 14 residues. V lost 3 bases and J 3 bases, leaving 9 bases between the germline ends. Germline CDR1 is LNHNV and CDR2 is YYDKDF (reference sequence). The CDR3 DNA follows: TGTGCCACCAGCAGCCACAGGGACAATCAGCCCCAGCATTTT. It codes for CATSSHRDNQPQHF.

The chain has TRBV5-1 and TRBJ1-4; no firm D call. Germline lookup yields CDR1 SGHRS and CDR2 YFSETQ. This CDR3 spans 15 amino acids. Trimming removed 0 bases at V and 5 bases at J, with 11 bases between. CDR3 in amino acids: CASSLGGSSNEKLFF. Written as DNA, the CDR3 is TGCGCCAGCAGCTTGGGCGGGAGTTCCAATGAAAAACTGTTTTTT. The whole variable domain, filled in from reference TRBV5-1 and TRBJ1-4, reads KAGVTQTPRYLIKTRGQQVTLSCSPISGHRSVSWYQQTPGQGLQFLFEYFSETQRNKGNFPGRFSGRQFSNSRSEMNVSTLELGDSALYLCASSLGGSSNEKLFFGSGTQLSVL.

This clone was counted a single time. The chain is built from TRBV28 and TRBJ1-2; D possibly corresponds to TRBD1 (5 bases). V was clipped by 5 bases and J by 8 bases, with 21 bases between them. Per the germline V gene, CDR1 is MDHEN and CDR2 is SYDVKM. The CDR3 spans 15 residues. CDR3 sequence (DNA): TGTGCCAGCAGTCTGGGGGGAGGAGGCGCCAGGGGCTACACCTTC. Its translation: CASSLGGGGARGYTF.

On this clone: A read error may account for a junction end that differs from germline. This CDR3 reads CASMMTSAYGQYF. CDR3 in DNA: TGCGCCAGCATGATGACTAGCGCCTACGGGCAGTACTTC. The chain links TRBV10-2 to TRBJ2-7; 8 bases are a match to TRBD2. This CDR3 spans 13 amino acids. Germline V gene sequence: CDR1 WSHSY, CDR2 SAAADI.

This CDR3 reads CSKGRAHAFF. The CDR3 DNA reads as TGCAGTAAGGGCAGGGCGCATGCTTTCTTT. V gene TRBV20-1 combines with J gene TRBJ1-1, with TRBD1 as a possible D gene (5 bases). V was cut by 8 bases and J by 11 bases, with 15 bases left in between. Germline V gene data show CDR1 as DFQATT and CDR2 as SNEGSKA (reference sequence). The CDR3 contains 10 residues.

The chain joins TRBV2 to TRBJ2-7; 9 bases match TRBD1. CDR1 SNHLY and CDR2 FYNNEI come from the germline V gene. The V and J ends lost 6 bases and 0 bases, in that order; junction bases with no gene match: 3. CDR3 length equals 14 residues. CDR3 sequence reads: CASRLTGGSYEQYF. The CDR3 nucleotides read TGTGCCAGCAGATTGACAGGGGGCTCCTACGAGCAGTACTTC.

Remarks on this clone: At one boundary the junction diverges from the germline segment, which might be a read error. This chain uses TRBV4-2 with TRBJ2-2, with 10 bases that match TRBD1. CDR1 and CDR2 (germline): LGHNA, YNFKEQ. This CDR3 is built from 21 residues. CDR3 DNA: TGTGCCAGCAGCAAAGACCCGGGACAGGGGCAGCTAGCGGACACCACCGGGGAGCTGTTTTTT. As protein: CASSKDPGQGQLADTTGELFF.

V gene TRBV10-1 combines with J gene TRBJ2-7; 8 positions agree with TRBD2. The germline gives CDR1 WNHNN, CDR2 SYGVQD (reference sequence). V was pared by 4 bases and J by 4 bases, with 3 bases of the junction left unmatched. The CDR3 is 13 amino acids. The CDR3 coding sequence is TGCGCCAGCAGTGCGGGACTAGTTTACGAGCAGTACTTC. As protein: CASSAGLVYEQYF.

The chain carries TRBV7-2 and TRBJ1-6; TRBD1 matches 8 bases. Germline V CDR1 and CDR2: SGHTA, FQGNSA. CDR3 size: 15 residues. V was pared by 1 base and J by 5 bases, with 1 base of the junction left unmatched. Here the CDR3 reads CASSLGQGNNSPLHF. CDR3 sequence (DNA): TGTGCCAGCAGCTTAGGACAGGGGAATAATTCACCCCTCCACTTT.